Following are 19 T cell receptor beta chains from one sample sequenced in a study of regulatory T cells in long-lasting Graves disease (dated by TCRdb to the early 2020s). What this sample's time point label stands for: newly diagnosed GD, antithyroid drugs for less than 3 months. For both TCR sequencing and RNA sequencing, RNA was extracted from PBMCs using TRIzol. The library was built by means of multiplex PCR. The reads were generated on an Illumina HiSeq 4000. TCR beta libraries were built with iRepertoire HTBI primers and Arm-PCR amplification of CDR3 regions. TCRdb cleaned the public reads at Q25 with fastp, built clones with MiXCR and kept in-frame beta chains. All rows with the same CDR3 protein become a single entry with the most common DNA and genes. The table for this sample lists fewer than 350,000 distinct CDR3 sequences; over 15% of them were counted only once. The ten largest clones take up more than 35% of the sample.

Sequencing used peripheral blood mononuclear cells (PBMCs), obtained at new diagnosis, from a patient treated with antithyroid drugs. The source of these receptors is a female donor with Graves disease.

This clonotype was seen ten or more times. The chain uses TRBV6-1 and TRBJ1-2; TRBD1 might be the D (5 bases). This CDR3 region has 15 residues. V lost 5 bases, J lost 6 bases, and 19 bases lay in between. Germline-derived CDR1 and CDR2 are MNHNS and SASEGT. The CDR3 loop reads CASSRGTPGPHGYTF. CDR3 bases: TGTGCCAGCAGTCGCGGGACGCCCGGTCCCCATGGCTACACCTTC.

In this sample, this clonotype turned up many times. A much larger clone is a single base away; this may be a read error. The CDR3 reads CASRRLAGGRGEQFF. The CDR3 DNA reads as TGTGCCAGCAGGAGACTAGCGGGAGGAAGGGGTGAGCAGTTCTTC. The chain couples TRBV2 to TRBJ2-1, with 13 nucleotides matching TRBD2. V lost 6 bases and J lost 9; bases outside the gene matches: 8. This CDR3 has 15 residues. Germline V gene data show CDR1 as SNHLY and CDR2 as FYNNEI.

This clonotype showed up many times. V and J are TRBV20-1 and TRBJ2-5; D is unresolved. The CDR3 is 16 amino acids. From germline, CDR1 is DFQATT and CDR2 SNEGSKA (reference sequence). V dropped 0 bases and J dropped 2 bases, with 16 bases sitting between them. CDR3 DNA sequence: TGCAGTGCTAGAGAGGTGGTTTGGCAGATACAAGAGACCCAGTACTTC. Its translation is CSAREVVWQIQETQYF.

In the case of this clonotype: The junction does not match germline at one end; this may be a read error. The V gene is TRBV20-1, the J gene TRBJ2-7; D may be TRBD2 (5 bases). The CDR3 totals 15 residues. From germline, CDR1 is DFQATT and CDR2 SNEGSKA (reference sequence). CDR3 sequence: CSASLLEGTYYEQSF. As DNA, the CDR3 is TGCAGTGCTAGTCTTCTAGAGGGTACTTACTACGAGCAGTCCTTC.

This clonotype was counted ten times or more. This chain uses TRBV3-1 with TRBJ2-1; 8 nucleotides line up with TRBD2. The CDR3 contains 16 residues. From germline, CDR1 is LGHDT and CDR2 YNNKEL (reference sequence). The V gene end was trimmed by 4 bases and the J gene end by 4 bases; junction bases not matched to a gene: 9. The CDR3 bases are TGTGCCAGCAGCCTCGGACTAAAGCGGGGGTACAATGAGCAGTTCTTC. It is translated as CASSLGLKRGYNEQFF.

This clonotype has a count of ten or more. The chain couples TRBV12-3 or TRBV12-4 to TRBJ2-7; a possible D gene is TRBD2 (6 bases). The CDR3 consists of 15 residues. V was trimmed by 7 bases and J by 3 bases, leaving 19 bases between them. The CDR3 loop reads CASTNSGGLGYEQYF. The CDR3 DNA follows: TGTGCCAGCACTAACTCAGGAGGGTTGGGCTACGAGCAGTACTTC.

The gene calls are TRBV20-1 and TRBJ2-1; 15 bases are shared with TRBD2. This CDR3 spans 16 amino acids. Germline values: CDR1 DFQATT, CDR2 SNEGSKA (reference sequence). Germline trimming cut 6 bases from V and 7 bases from J; bases unmatched to any gene: 10. CDR3 amino acids: CSAHPPGLAGGNEQFF. The DNA of the CDR3 is TGCAGTGCACACCCACCGGGACTAGCGGGAGGAAATGAGCAGTTCTTC.

The J gene is TRBJ1-2, the V gene TRBV11-2, with 9 bases that match TRBD1. The J segment lost 4 bases and the V segment lost 5 bases, leaving 17 bases of the junction unmatched. Germline-derived CDR1 and CDR2 are SGHAT and FQNNGV. This CDR3 spans 18 amino acids. This CDR3 is CASSTLRGTGNTLYGYTF. The DNA for the CDR3 is TGTGCCAGCAGCACACTTCGGGGGACAGGGAACACTCTCTATGGCTACACCTTC.

In its sample, this clonotype was seen many times. The chain recombines TRBV24-1 with TRBJ2-7; a possible D gene is TRBD1 (5 bases). CDR3 length: 14 amino acids. Germline V lookup: CDR1 KGHDR, CDR2 SFDVKD. V gave up 4 bases and J gave up 2 bases, with 11 bases separating them. The CDR3, as DNA: TGTGCCACCAGTGACCGACAGCGTACCTACGAGCAGTACTTC. Translating gives CATSDRQRTYEQYF.

This clonotype was counted ten times or more. The chain carries TRBV12-3 or TRBV12-4 and TRBJ1-3; maybe TRBD1 (5 bases). Deletions cut 1 base from V and 4 bases from J, with 11 bases between. The CDR3 has 15 amino acids. The CDR3 here is CASSLVQEPGNTIYF. The CDR3 coding sequence is TGTGCCAGCAGTTTAGTACAGGAGCCAGGAAACACCATATATTTT.

In its sample, this clonotype was seen a few times. J is TRBJ2-3 and V is TRBV20-1, with 7 bases that match TRBD2. This CDR3 region has 13 residues. The germline V gene has CDR1 DFQATT and CDR2 SNEGSKA (reference sequence). J gave up 3 bases and V 7 bases, and 7 bases lay outside the gene matches. The CDR3 DNA follows: TGCAGTGTGGCGGGAGTGGCTACAGATACGCAGTATTTT. Residues: CSVAGVATDTQYF.

At least ten counts were recorded for this clonotype. The rearrangement uses TRBV5-1 and TRBJ2-5; D remains unclear. V lost 1 base, J lost 2 bases, and 12 bases lay in between. Looked up from germline, CDR1 is SGHRS and CDR2 is YFSETQ. The CDR3 loop spans 15 amino acids. The DNA of the CDR3 is TGCGCCAGCAGCTTGTTGTCATTTACACAAGAGACCCAGTACTTC. It yields the protein CASSLLSFTQETQYF. The whole variable domain, filled in from reference TRBV5-1 and TRBJ2-5, reads KAGVTQTPRYLIKTRGQQVTLSCSPISGHRSVSWYQQTPGQGLQFLFEYFSETQRNKGNFPGRFSGRQFSNSRSEMNVSTLELGDSALYLCASSLLSFTQETQYFGPGTRLLVL.

In its sample, this clonotype was seen many times. The chain is built from TRBV28 and TRBJ2-1, with TRBD2 matching over 8 bases. CDR3 length: 16 amino acids. The J segment lost 2 bases and the V segment lost 3 bases, leaving 6 bases of the junction unmatched. Germline V lookup: CDR1 MDHEN, CDR2 SYDVKM. CDR3 nucleotides: TGTGCCAGCAGTTTGGGACTAGAAACCCCCTACAATGAGCAGTTCTTC. Its translation is CASSLGLETPYNEQFF.

This clonotype was recorded a few times. It may be a read error: a sequence one base away is much more abundant. The chain links TRBV27 to TRBJ1-2; D unresolved. This CDR3 comprises 15 residues. Germline V lookup: CDR1 MNHEY, CDR2 SMNVEV (reference sequence). DNA for the CDR3: TGTGCCGGCAGTTTAGCCCCTTGGGATAACTATGGCTACACCTTC. Translating it yields CAGSLAPWDNYGYTF.

Only a few counts were recorded for this clonotype. The V call is TRBV28, the J call TRBJ2-7, with D perhaps assigned TRBD1 or TRBD2 (5 bases each). V lost 5 bases and J 6 bases, leaving 14 bases between the germline ends. The CDR3 runs to 13 residues. The V gene's germline CDR1 is MDHEN and CDR2 SYDVKM. The CDR3 spells CASSTTSGAEQYF. CDR3 in DNA: TGTGCCAGCAGTACAACCTCCGGGGCCGAGCAGTACTTC.

This clonotype showed up many times. The V and J genes are TRBV2 and TRBJ2-3; TRBD1 matches at 9 bases. Germline CDR1 SNHLY, CDR2 FYNNEI. V was pared by 9 bases and J by 4 bases, with 8 bases of the junction left unmatched. This CDR3 has 14 amino acids. The CDR3 spells CARGTGGSSDTQYF. The CDR3 nucleotides read TGTGCCAGGGGTACAGGGGGCTCGTCAGATACGCAGTATTTT.

At least ten counts were recorded for this clonotype. The chain recombines TRBV14 with TRBJ2-7; TRBD1 aligns across 8 bases. The CDR3 runs 15 residues. Germline assignment: CDR1 SGHDN and CDR2 FVKESK. The V segment lost 1 base and the J segment 3 bases; nucleotides outside the gene matches: 5. DNA of the CDR3: TGTGCCAGCAGCCAAGTAGGACAGGGCCGCTACGAGCAGTACTTC. Its protein is CASSQVGQGRYEQYF.

Points on this clonotype: This may be a read error: a much more frequent sequence differs by one nucleotide. Because it lacks the conserved phenylalanine or tryptophan at the end, this CDR3 is likely a read error. The chain recombines TRBV6-6 with TRBJ2-7; TRBD2 aligns across 12 bases. This CDR3 contains 16 residues. The germline V gene encodes CDR1 MNHNY and CDR2 SVGAGI (reference sequence). The J segment lost 3 bases and the V segment lost 0 bases, leaving 3 bases of the junction unmatched. In DNA form, the CDR3 reads TGTGCCAGCAGTTACTCGGCGACTAGCGGGAGCTACGAGCAGTACTCC. It is translated as CASSYSATSGSYEQYS.

This clonotype was seen a handful of times. The rearrangement uses TRBV19 and TRBJ1-4, with D uncertain. The CDR3 has 14 residues. Between the trimmed V and J ends, which lost 2 bases and 1 base, there was a span of 5 bases. CDR1 is LNHDA and CDR2 is SQIVND in the germline V gene (reference sequence). CDR3: CASSISVTNEKLFF. The CDR3 nucleotides are TGTGCCAGTAGTATATCAGTAACTAATGAAAAACTGTTTTTT.